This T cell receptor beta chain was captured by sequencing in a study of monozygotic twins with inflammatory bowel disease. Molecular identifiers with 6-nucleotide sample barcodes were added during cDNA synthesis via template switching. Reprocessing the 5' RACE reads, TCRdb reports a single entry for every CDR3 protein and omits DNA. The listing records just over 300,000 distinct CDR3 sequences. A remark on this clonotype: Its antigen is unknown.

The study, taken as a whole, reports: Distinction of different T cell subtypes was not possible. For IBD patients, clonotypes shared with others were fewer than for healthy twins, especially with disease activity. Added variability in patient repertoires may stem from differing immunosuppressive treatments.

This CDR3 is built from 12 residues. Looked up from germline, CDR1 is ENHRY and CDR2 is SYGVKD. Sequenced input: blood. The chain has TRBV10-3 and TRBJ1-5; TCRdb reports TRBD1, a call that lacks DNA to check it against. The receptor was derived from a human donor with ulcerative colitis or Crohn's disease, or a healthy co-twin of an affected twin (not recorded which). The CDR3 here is CAISEAGAPQHF.